The sequence of this T cell receptor beta chain was determined in a study of cytomegalovirus exposure and HLA in healthy donors. Study outcomes and limitations: Later analysis revealed greater clonal expansion in HLA-associated TCR beta chains than in equally common others.

Between the trimmed V and J ends, which lost 6 bases and 5 bases, there was a span of 19 bases. This CDR3 is built from 15 residues. CDR1 and CDR2 from the germline V gene are MNHEY and SVGAGI. Details on this clone: The antigen remains undetermined.

Researchers ran the PCR with 60 Vbeta and 13 Jbeta primers. Libraries were prepared by immunoSEQ multiplex PCR; TCRdb keeps only in-frame clonotypes and omits some of them. The table records some 170,000 clones, approximately 88% of them present only once. The TCR comes from a woman aged 30 to 39 in good health and CMV-seronegative. This chain links TRBV6-5 with TRBJ1-1; perhaps TRBD1 as D (6 bases). The sequenced sample consisted of PBMCs. CDR3 residues: CASRTLTGIPTEAFF. The CDR3 DNA sequence: TGTGCCAGCAGGACTCTCACAGGGATCCCGACTGAAGCTTTCTTT.